This T cell receptor beta chain was identified in a study of cytomegalovirus exposure and HLA in healthy donors. In the PCR, 60 Vbeta and 13 Jbeta primers were used. Generated by immunoSEQ multiplex PCR, the TCRdb table keeps only in-frame clones and is missing some. The table has 100,000 to 150,000 clones, about 78% seen once. With regard to this clone: Its antigen is not identified.

J was trimmed by 7 bases and V by 2 bases; bases with no gene match: 19. The V gene's germline CDR1 is MNHEY and CDR2 SMNVEV (reference sequence). The CDR3 runs to 18 residues. Notes on the study in general: Among CMV-associated TCR beta chains, most appeared HLA-restricted in a later analysis.

The chain has TRBV27 and TRBJ1-2; 7 bases line up with TRBD1. The material sequenced was PBMCs. The source of this sequence is a human donor in good health. The CDR3 DNA reads TGTGCCAGCAGTTTAAAGGCCAACTCCGGGACAGTCAGATCTGGCTACACCTTC. This sequence encodes CASSLKANSGTVRSGYTF.